Listed below are T cell receptor beta chains from one sample, sequenced in a study of CD8 T cells in Susac syndrome. TCRdb re-analysed the immunoSEQ multiplex PCR reads in MiXCR, keeping a single row per CDR3 protein. The sample includes more than 250,000 distinct CDR3 sequences, about 92% of them seen just once. Sequenced material: CD4+ T cells from PBMCs. The receptors shown here come from a human donor with multiple sclerosis. Each CDR3 is given with its conserved first and last residue. Fields, in order: V gene, clone size, D gene, J gene, CDR3 DNA, CDR3 protein. A D gene is named only where the DNA matches it firmly. A clone size is listed for some rows: how often the clone was seen (once, few, many), or a class if it is expanded.

TRBV5-1	.	.	TRBJ2-1	TGCGCCAGCAGCTTTCTGGCAGGGGACATCCGCTCCTACAATGAGCAGTTCTTC	CASSFLAGDIRSYNEQFF
TRBV2	.	.	TRBJ1-5	TGTGCCACCAGTGCAGAGGGTAGCAATCAGCCCCAGCATTTT	CATSAEGSNQPQHF
TRBV24-1	.	.	TRBJ2-1	TGTGCCACCAGTGCTTGGGGGCGCGGGGGTGGGTCATCAGACAATGAGCAGTTCTTC	CATSAWGRGGGSSDNEQFF
TRBV9	.	.	TRBJ1-1	TGTGCCAGCAGCGTATATTACAGGGACACTGAAGCTTTCTTT	CASSVYYRDTEAFF
TRBV27	.	TRBD2	TRBJ2-1	TGTGCCACCCGTGGGACTAGCGGATACAATGAGCAGTTCTTC	CATRGTSGYNEQFF
TRBV5-4	.	.	TRBJ1-3	TGTGCCAGCAGCTTGGCCTTCGGGGGCCCCACTGGAAACACCATATATTTT	CASSLAFGGPTGNTIYF
TRBV4-2	.	.	TRBJ1-2	TGTGCCAGCACCCGCGACTTGGGGGGTGGCTACACCTTC	CASTRDLGGGYTF
TRBV7-2	.	.	TRBJ2-5	TGTGCCAGCAGCGACCGGGCCGAAGAGACCCAGTACTTC	CASSDRAEETQYF
TRBV6-6	.	TRBD1	TRBJ1-5	TGTGCCAGCAGTTACGGGACAGGGTATCAGCCCCAGCATTTT	CASSYGTGYQPQHF
TRBV6-6	few	.	TRBJ2-5	TGTGCCAGCTCCTACTCACGAGAGACCCAGTACTTC	CASSYSRETQYF
TRBV24-1	.	.	TRBJ2-3	TGTGCCACCAGTGATTCCCAGTGGACTAGCACAGATACGCAGTATTTT	CATSDSQWTSTDTQYF
TRBV25-1	.	.	TRBJ2-5	TGTGCCAGCAGTGCCTTGTCGGGTAGCGGAGGATCCAGGACCCAGTACTTC	CASSALSGSGGSRTQYF
TRBV27	once	TRBD1	TRBJ1-1	TGTGCCAGCAGTCGGAGGGGGGACAGCCGGTTACGTATGAACACTGAAGCTTTCTTT	CASSRRGDSRLRMNTEAFF
TRBV25-1	.	.	TRBJ2-1	TGTGCCAGCAGCCCGCTCGGGACTCGTAATGAGCAGTTCTTC	CASSPLGTRNEQFF
TRBV29-1	.	.	TRBJ2-3	TGCAGCGTTGAAACCCCATGGAGGGAGGACTTAACTAGCACAGATACGCAGTATTTT	CSVETPWREDLTSTDTQYF
TRBV2	.	.	TRBJ2-5	TGTGCCAGCAAGAATTACAGGGACCAAGAGACCCAGTACTTC	CASKNYRDQETQYF
TRBV7-2	.	TRBD1	TRBJ2-7	TGTGCCAGCAGCTTAGTCGGACAGGGCTCCTACGAGCAGTACTTC	CASSLVGQGSYEQYF
TRBV12-3/TRBV12-4	.	.	TRBJ1-1	TGTGCCAGCAGTTTGGAGTACACTGAAGCTTTCTTT	CASSLEYTEAFF
TRBV30	once	.	TRBJ2-3	TGTGCCTGGACTGGCGGGGCAAGCACAGATACGCAGTATTTT	CAWTGGASTDTQYF
TRBV7-9	.	TRBD2	TRBJ2-3	TGTGCCAGCAGCTCGGGACTAGCGGGGGGGAATACGCAGTATTTT	CASSSGLAGGNTQYF
TRBV25-1	.	.	TRBJ2-5	TGTGCCAGCAGTGAAGAGTGGACAGAAGAGACCCAGTACTTC	CASSEEWTEETQYF
TRBV10-3	.	.	TRBJ2-3	TGTGCCATCAGTGGAAGCGGTTTCACAGATACGCAGTATTTT	CAISGSGFTDTQYF
TRBV12-3/TRBV12-4	.	.	TRBJ1-5	TGTGCCAGCAATGTAGGGGCAGGGGATTTACAGCCCCAGCATTTT	CASNVGAGDLQPQHF
TRBV7-2	.	.	TRBJ1-1	TGTGCCAGCAGCTTAGTTTCGAGTGTGAACACTGAAGCTTTCTTT	CASSLVSSVNTEAFF
TRBV27	.	.	TRBJ2-1	TGTGCCAGCCGTCCTTCAAACTACCATTACAATGAGCAGTTCTTC	CASRPSNYHYNEQFF
TRBV19	.	.	TRBJ2-2	TGTGCCAGTATCCGCGACGACAGGCACACCGGGGAGCTGTTTTTT	CASIRDDRHTGELFF
TRBV12-3/TRBV12-4	.	TRBD2	TRBJ2-7	TGTGCCAGCAGCCCCGGACTAGCGGGAGGAGGGCACGAGCAGTACTTC	CASSPGLAGGGHEQYF
TRBV7-3	.	.	TRBJ2-5	TGTGCCAGCAGCTTGGGGGCGGGTGGGGAGACCCAGTACTTC	CASSLGAGGETQYF
TRBV18	.	.	TRBJ2-6	TGTGCCAGCTCACCAAAGGGACCGAAAAGCTCTGGGGCCAACGTCCTGACTTTC	CASSPKGPKSSGANVLTF
TRBV7-7	.	TRBD2	TRBJ2-3	TGTGCTAGCAGCCCCGGGACTAGCGGGGGGTATACGCAGTATTTT	CASSPGTSGGYTQYF
TRBV12-3/TRBV12-4	.	TRBD2	TRBJ2-5	TGTGCCAGCAGCCGGACTAGCGGGGGAGGAGGGGAGACCCAGTACTTC	CASSRTSGGGGETQYF
TRBV12-3/TRBV12-4	.	TRBD2	TRBJ2-7	TGTGCCAGCAGTCTATCCGCGGGGGGCTACGAGCAGTACTTC	CASSLSAGGYEQYF
TRBV20-1	.	.	TRBJ2-6	TGCAGTGCCGAATCGACAGCTGGGGCCAACGTCCTGACTTTC	CSAESTAGANVLTF
TRBV7-8	.	.	TRBJ2-7	TGTGCCAGCAGCCTAGGGTTAGGACGCGCCTACGAGCAGTACTTC	CASSLGLGRAYEQYF
TRBV2	.	.	TRBJ2-4	TGTGCCAGCTCTGGGGGGGCGGTAGCCAAAAACATTCAGTACTTC	CASSGGAVAKNIQYF
TRBV7-2	.	.	TRBJ2-7	TGTGCCAGCAGCTTTGGTAAAGGGGCGGCCTACGAGCAGTACTTC	CASSFGKGAAYEQYF
TRBV6-1	.	TRBD2	TRBJ2-3	TGTGCCAGCAGCGCGGGATTAGCGGGAGGTTTAACAGATACGCAGTATTTT	CASSAGLAGGLTDTQYF
TRBV12-3/TRBV12-4	.	TRBD2	TRBJ2-7	TGTGCCAGCACCCAGACTAGCGGGGGGAAGATCTCCTACGAGCAGTACTTC	CASTQTSGGKISYEQYF
TRBV20-1	.	.	TRBJ2-3	TGCAGTGCTAGAGTTTTGATCATGGCAGATACGCAGTATTTT	CSARVLIMADTQYF
TRBV20-1	.	TRBD1	TRBJ2-6	TGCAGTGCTTTACAGGGGAGCTCTGGGGCCAACGTCCTGACTTTC	CSALQGSSGANVLTF
TRBV7-8	once	TRBD2	TRBJ2-7	TGTGCCAGCAGCTTAGGTCTAGCGGGAGACTACGAGCAGTACTTC	CASSLGLAGDYEQYF
TRBV6-2/TRBV6-3	.	.	TRBJ2-7	TGTGCCAGCAACGTTGGCGGGTTCTACGAGCAGTACTTC	CASNVGGFYEQYF
TRBV4-1	.	TRBD2	TRBJ2-1	TGCGCCAGCAGCCAAGCTCCTTGGCGGGAGGGGAGCTCCTACAATGAGCAGTTCTTC	CASSQAPWREGSSYNEQFF
TRBV20-1	.	TRBD1	TRBJ1-5	TGCAGTGCTTCAGGACAGGGGGTATGGGAGCCCCAGCATTTT	CSASGQGVWEPQHF
TRBV7-8	.	.	TRBJ1-2	TGTGCCAGCAGCTCCGGGTCAAGCTATGGCTACACCTTC	CASSSGSSYGYTF
TRBV7-2	few	.	TRBJ1-1	TGTGCCAGCAGCTTGGTGGGTAACACTGAAGCTTTCTTT	CASSLVGNTEAFF
TRBV20-1	.	.	TRBJ1-1	TGCAGTGCTAGAATGGGACCTACTTCCACTGAAGCTTTCTTT	CSARMGPTSTEAFF
TRBV20-1	.	TRBD2	TRBJ2-5	TGCAGTGCCCAGAGGGCTAGCGGGGACCCCCAAGAGACCCAGTACTTC	CSAQRASGDPQETQYF
TRBV20-1	.	.	TRBJ1-4	TGCAGTGCAAATGACTCCGGGGAAAAACTGTTTTTT	CSANDSGEKLFF
TRBV19	.	.	TRBJ1-2	TGTGCCAGTAGTCTCCTCACACCAGGGGGCTACACCTTC	CASSLLTPGGYTF
TRBV10-3	.	TRBD1	TRBJ2-1	TGTGCCATCAGTGTCGACAGGGACAATGAGCAGTTCTTC	CAISVDRDNEQFF
TRBV5-1	.	TRBD2	TRBJ2-1	TGCGCCAGCAGCCCATCAGTAATTAGCGGGAGTTCCTACAATGAGCAGTTCTTC	CASSPSVISGSSYNEQFF
TRBV7-9	.	TRBD2	TRBJ2-1	TGTGCCAGCAGCTTAGTGACTAGCGGGGGGGCCCGTGAGCAGTTCTTC	CASSLVTSGGAREQFF
TRBV3-1	.	.	TRBJ1-1	TGTGCCAGCAGCCAAGATGGCCCTCCGATCTTT	CASSQDGPPIF
TRBV7-9	.	.	TRBJ2-6	TGTGCCAGCAGCCCCCGACAGGCCAACGTCCTGACTTTC	CASSPRQANVLTF
TRBV10-3	.	TRBD1	TRBJ1-5	TGTGCCATCGGGACAGGGCCCAATCAGCCCCAGCATTTT	CAIGTGPNQPQHF